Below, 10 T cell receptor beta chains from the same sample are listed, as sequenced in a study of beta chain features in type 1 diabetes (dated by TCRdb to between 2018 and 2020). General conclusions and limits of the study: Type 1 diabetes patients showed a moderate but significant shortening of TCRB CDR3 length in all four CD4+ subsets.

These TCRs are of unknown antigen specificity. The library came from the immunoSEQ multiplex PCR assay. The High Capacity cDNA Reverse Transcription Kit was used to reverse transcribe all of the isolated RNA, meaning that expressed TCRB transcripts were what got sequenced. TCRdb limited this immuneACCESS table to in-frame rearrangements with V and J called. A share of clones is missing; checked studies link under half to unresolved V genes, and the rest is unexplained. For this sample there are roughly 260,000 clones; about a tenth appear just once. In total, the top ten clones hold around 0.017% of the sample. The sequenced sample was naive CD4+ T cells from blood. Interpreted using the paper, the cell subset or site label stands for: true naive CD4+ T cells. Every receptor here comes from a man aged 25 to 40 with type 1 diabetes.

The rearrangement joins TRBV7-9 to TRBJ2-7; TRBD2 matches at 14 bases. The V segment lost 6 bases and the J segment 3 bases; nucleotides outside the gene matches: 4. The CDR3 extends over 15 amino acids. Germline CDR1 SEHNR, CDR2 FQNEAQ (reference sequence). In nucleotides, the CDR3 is TGTGCCAGCAGTCGGACTAGCGGGGGGATCTACGAGCAGTACTTC. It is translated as CASSRTSGGIYEQYF. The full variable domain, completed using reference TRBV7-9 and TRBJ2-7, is DTGVSQNPRHKITKRGQNVTFRCDPISEHNRLYWYRQTLGQGPEFLTYFQNEAQLEKSRLLSDRFSAERPKGSFSTLEIQRTEQGDSAMYLCASSRTSGGIYEQYFGPGTRLTVT.

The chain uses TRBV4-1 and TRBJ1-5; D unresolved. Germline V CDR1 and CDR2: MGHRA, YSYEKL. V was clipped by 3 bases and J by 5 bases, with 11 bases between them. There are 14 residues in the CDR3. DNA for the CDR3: TGCGCCAGCAGCCAGCAAACTTCGGATCAGCCCCAGCATTTT. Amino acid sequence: CASSQQTSDQPQHF.

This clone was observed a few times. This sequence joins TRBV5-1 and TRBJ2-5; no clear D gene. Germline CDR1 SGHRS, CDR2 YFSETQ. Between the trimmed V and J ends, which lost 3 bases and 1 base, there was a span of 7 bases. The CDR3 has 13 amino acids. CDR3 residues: CASSYGVQETQYF. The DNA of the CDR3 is TGCGCCAGCAGCTATGGAGTCCAAGAGACCCAGTACTTC.

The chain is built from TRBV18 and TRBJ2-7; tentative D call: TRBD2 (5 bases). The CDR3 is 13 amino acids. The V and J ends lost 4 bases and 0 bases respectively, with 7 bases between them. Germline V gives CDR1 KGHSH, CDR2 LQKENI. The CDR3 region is CASSRGPSYEQYF. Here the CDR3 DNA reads TGTGCCAGCTCACGAGGGCCCTCCTACGAGCAGTACTTC.

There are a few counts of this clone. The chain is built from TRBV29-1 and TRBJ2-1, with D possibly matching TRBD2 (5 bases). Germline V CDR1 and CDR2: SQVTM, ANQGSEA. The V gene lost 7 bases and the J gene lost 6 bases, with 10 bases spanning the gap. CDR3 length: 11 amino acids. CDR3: CSASEGNEQFF. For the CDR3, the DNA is TGCAGCGCCAGTGAGGGCAATGAGCAGTTCTTC.

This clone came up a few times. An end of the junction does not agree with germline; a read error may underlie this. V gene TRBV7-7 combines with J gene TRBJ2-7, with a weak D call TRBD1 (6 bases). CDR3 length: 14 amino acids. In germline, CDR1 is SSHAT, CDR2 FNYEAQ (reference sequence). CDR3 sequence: CASSWTAPTYEQYF. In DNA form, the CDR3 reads TGTGCTAGCAGCTGGACAGCCCCGACCTACGAGCAGTACTTC.

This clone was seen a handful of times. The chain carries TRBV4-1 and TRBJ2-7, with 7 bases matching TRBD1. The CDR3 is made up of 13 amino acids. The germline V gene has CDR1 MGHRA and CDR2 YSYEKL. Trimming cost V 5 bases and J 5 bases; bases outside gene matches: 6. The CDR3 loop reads CASSFDRAHEQYF. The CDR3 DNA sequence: TGCGCCAGCAGCTTTGACAGGGCCCACGAGCAGTACTTC.

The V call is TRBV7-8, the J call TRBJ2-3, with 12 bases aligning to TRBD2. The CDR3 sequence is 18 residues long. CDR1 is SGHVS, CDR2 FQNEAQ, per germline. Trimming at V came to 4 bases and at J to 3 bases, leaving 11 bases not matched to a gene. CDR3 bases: TGTGCCAGCAGCTCCTACCGACTAGCGGGAGAGTTAACAGATACGCAGTATTTT. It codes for CASSSYRLAGELTDTQYF. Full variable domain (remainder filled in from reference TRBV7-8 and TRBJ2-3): GAGVSQSPRYKVAKRGQDVALRCDPISGHVSLFWYQQALGQGPEFLTYFQNEAQLDKSGLPSDRFFAERPEGSVSTLKIQRTQQEDSAVYLCASSSYRLAGELTDTQYFGPGTRLTVL.

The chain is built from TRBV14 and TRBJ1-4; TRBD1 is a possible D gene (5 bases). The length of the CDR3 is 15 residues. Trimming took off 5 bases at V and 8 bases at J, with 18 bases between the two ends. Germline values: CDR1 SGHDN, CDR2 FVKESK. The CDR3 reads CASSASTLRGEKLFF. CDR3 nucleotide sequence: TGTGCCAGCAGCGCATCCACTCTCCGGGGGGAAAAACTGTTTTTT.

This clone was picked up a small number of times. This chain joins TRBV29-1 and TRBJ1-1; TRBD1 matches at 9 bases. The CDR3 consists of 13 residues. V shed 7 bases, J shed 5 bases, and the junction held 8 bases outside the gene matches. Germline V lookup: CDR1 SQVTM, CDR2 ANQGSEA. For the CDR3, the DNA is TGCAGCGCTAGAACGGACAGGGGAACTGAAGCTTTCTTT. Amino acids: CSARTDRGTEAFF.